The sequence of this T cell receptor beta chain was determined in a study of blood T cell repertoires in COVID-19. The overall study: The study drew acute and convalescent COVID-19 samples from the United States, Italy and Spain. Sources were T cells, B-cell-depleted T cells, or PBMCs; the material itself was cDNA or gDNA.

In the authors' methods: Quantification of nucleated cells was approximated via reference gene primer amplification. Produced via immunoSEQ multiplex PCR; TCRdb's table is partial and in-frame only. That table supplies the V and J calls and clone size; D and trimming were determined from the DNA. Of roughly 170,000 clones in the sample, approximately 84% are singletons; the top ten hold about 7%. Sequencing used peripheral blood. The clonotype was recovered from a human donor in a cohort sampled during active COVID-19.

The CDR3 is CASSPTTRGAGTDTQYF. For the CDR3, the DNA is TGTGCCAGCTCACCGACAACCCGGGGGGCCGGCACAGATACGCAGTATTTT. This rearrangement joins TRBV18 to TRBJ2-3, with TRBD2 as a possible D gene (7 bases). CDR1 is KGHSH and CDR2 is LQKENI in the germline V gene. This CDR3 contains 17 residues. V lost 3 bases, J lost 1 base, and 17 bases lay in between.